The rows below give T cell receptor beta chains drawn from one sample of a study of early T cells in non-severe SARS-CoV-2 infection. Each CDR3 protein is one row after TCRdb ran MiXCR on the 5' RACE reads. There are 85,000 to 100,000 distinct CDR3 sequences in the sample; approximately 16% occur only once, and 1.3% lies in the top ten. The sample was whole blood. These receptors were taken from an adult who was a healthcare worker with PCR-confirmed SARS-CoV-2 infection or an uninfected control (not recorded which). Both conserved end residues are part of each CDR3. D genes are given only for firm matches. Expanded clones get a size class; other rows say once, few or many, or leave the size out.

j_gene: TRBJ2-4
abundance: few
d_gene: NA
v_gene: TRBV20-1
CDR3nt: TGCAGTGCCTCTCCGGGACACCTAGCCAAAAACATTCAGTACTTC
CDR3aa: CSASPGHLAKNIQYF

j_gene: TRBJ1-6
abundance: NA
d_gene: NA
v_gene: TRBV7-9
CDR3nt: TGTGCCAGCAGCTCCCGGGGGGGGCTAAAAGAAAATTCACCCCTCCACTTT
CDR3aa: CASSSRGGLKENSPLHF

j_gene: TRBJ1-1
abundance: few
d_gene: TRBD1
v_gene: TRBV6-2/TRBV6-3
CDR3nt: TGTGCCAGCAGTTTCCGACCGGGACAGATTAACACTGAAGCTTTCTTT
CDR3aa: CASSFRPGQINTEAFF

j_gene: TRBJ2-4
abundance: few
d_gene: TRBD2
v_gene: TRBV7-2
CDR3nt: TGTGCCAGCAGCACTAGCGCCTATCTTCAGGATCAGTACTTC
CDR3aa: CASSTSAYLQDQYF

j_gene: TRBJ1-2
abundance: few
d_gene: TRBD1
v_gene: TRBV20-1
CDR3nt: TGCAGTGCTACCCAGACCGGGACAGGGTATGGCTACACCTTC
CDR3aa: CSATQTGTGYGYTF

j_gene: TRBJ1-5
abundance: few
d_gene: NA
v_gene: TRBV10-2
CDR3nt: TGCGCCAGCAGAAGTCAGGTCAATCAGCCCCAGCATTTT
CDR3aa: CASRSQVNQPQHF

j_gene: TRBJ2-7
abundance: few
d_gene: NA
v_gene: TRBV28
CDR3nt: TGTGCCAGCAGTTTCCACGAGCAGTACTTC
CDR3aa: CASSFHEQYF

j_gene: TRBJ1-1
abundance: few
d_gene: NA
v_gene: TRBV7-9
CDR3nt: TGTGCCAGCAGCTTAATCGGTCAAACGAACACTGAAGCTTTCTTT
CDR3aa: CASSLIGQTNTEAFF

j_gene: TRBJ2-2
abundance: few
d_gene: NA
v_gene: TRBV6-2/TRBV6-3
CDR3nt: TGTGCCAGCAGTTTAACGAACACCGGGGAGCTGTTTTTT
CDR3aa: CASSLTNTGELFF

j_gene: TRBJ2-7
abundance: NA
d_gene: NA
v_gene: TRBV6-2/TRBV6-3
CDR3nt: TGTGCCAGCAAATTACTGAGTACCTCCTACGAGCAGTACTTC
CDR3aa: CASKLLSTSYEQYF